One sample yielded the 19 T cell receptor beta chains listed below, sequenced in a study of shared clonotypes between healthy human individuals. Naive CD8 cells, CD45RO-negative and positively selected for CCR7, excluded terminally differentiated effector memory CD45RA+ cells. Some clones are missing from TCRdb's copy, which holds only in-frame ones; the method was immunoSEQ multiplex PCR. The sample contains about 2.1 million clones, 90% to 95% of which appear only once. Input material: naive CD8+ T cells from PBMCs. Every receptor here comes from a man younger than 35 in good health. Some clones in this sample may be carry-over from other donors' samples.

The rearrangement joins TRBV7-2 to TRBJ2-1; possibly TRBD2 for D (5 bases). CDR3 length: 15 residues. Trimming pared 1 base from V and 3 bases from J, leaving 10 bases between. CDR1 is SGHTA, CDR2 FQGNSA, per germline. In DNA, the CDR3 is TGTGCCAGCAGCTTAGTGGGGAGCATCTACAATGAGCAGTTCTTC. As protein: CASSLVGSIYNEQFF.

The chain carries TRBV7-9 and TRBJ2-2; 8 bases agree with TRBD2. Germline-derived CDR1 and CDR2 are SEHNR and FQNEAQ (reference sequence). The CDR3 spans 17 residues. V was clipped by 5 bases and J by 0 bases; unmatched bases: 8. The CDR3 DNA reads TGTGCCAGCAGCGGACAGATAGCGGGAACGAACACCGGGGAGCTGTTTTTT. Residues: CASSGQIAGTNTGELFF.

This clone was observed a single time. The chain joins TRBV27 to TRBJ2-1; perhaps TRBD1 as D (6 bases). Trimming left V 0 bases short and J 4 bases short, with 13 bases between. CDR3 length: 16 amino acids. The germline V gene encodes CDR1 MNHEY and CDR2 SMNVEV (reference sequence). The CDR3 here is CASSLSRGTLYNEQFF. The DNA of the CDR3 is TGTGCCAGCAGTTTATCCAGGGGAACCCTTTACAATGAGCAGTTCTTC.

The V and J genes are TRBV5-1 and TRBJ2-1; D is uncertain. This CDR3 is built from 16 residues. Per germline, CDR1 SGHRS and CDR2 YFSETQ. Trimming cost V 4 bases and J 4 bases, with 18 bases left between them. This CDR3 reads CASSLMRQHEYNEQFF. DNA of the CDR3: TGCGCCAGCAGCCTAATGAGGCAGCACGAATACAATGAGCAGTTCTTC. Filled out from reference TRBV5-1 and TRBJ2-1, the complete variable domain reads KAGVTQTPRYLIKTRGQQVTLSCSPISGHRSVSWYQQTPGQGLQFLFEYFSETQRNKGNFPGRFSGRQFSNSRSEMNVSTLELGDSALYLCASSLMRQHEYNEQFFGPGTRLTVL.

The chain carries TRBV14 and TRBJ2-7; TRBD2 aligns across 7 bases. Germline CDR1 and CDR2: SGHDN and FVKESK. Trimming took 5 bases from V and 4 from J; bases not matched to a gene: 8. The CDR3 contains 14 residues. CDR3 sequence (DNA): TGTGCCAGCAGCGCTAGTAGGGGACTATACGAGCAGTACTTC. This gives the protein CASSASRGLYEQYF.

This clone was found a few times. At the DNA level, this CDR3 is encoded by other sequences in the same sample as well. The chain couples TRBV9 to TRBJ1-1; D ambiguous. V was trimmed by 0 bases and J by 5 bases, leaving 11 bases between them. From germline, CDR1 is SGDLS and CDR2 YYNGEE. The CDR3 has 14 residues. In DNA, the CDR3 is TGTGCCAGCAGCGTAGAGAGGAGTAATACTGAAGCTTTCTTT. Translation gives CASSVERSNTEAFF.

Only one count was recorded for this clone. V gene TRBV27 combines with J gene TRBJ1-1, with 8 bases fitting TRBD1. Germline trimming cut 4 bases from V and 4 bases from J; bases unmatched to any gene: 5. CDR1 and CDR2 (germline): MNHEY, SMNVEV (reference sequence). This CDR3 contains 14 residues. In DNA form, the CDR3 reads TGTGCCAGCAGTTCCCTAGACAGGGGCACTGAAGCTTTCTTT. It specifies CASSSLDRGTEAFF.

In the case of this clone: This sample also contains other DNA sequences that code for the same CDR3. The chain is built from TRBV19 and TRBJ2-7, with no clear D. The CDR3 runs 13 residues. The V end lost 1 base, the J end lost 5 bases, and 9 bases lay between the germline ends. CDR1 and CDR2 from the germline V gene are LNHDA and SQIVND (reference sequence). The CDR3 DNA follows: TGTGCCAGTAGTATAGTGCCCGGCCACGAGCAGTACTTC. Its protein is CASSIVPGHEQYF.

Note on this clone: Other nucleotide sequences from this sample produce the same CDR3. This rearrangement joins TRBV5-6 to TRBJ1-1; tentative D call: TRBD1 (5 bases). Per germline, CDR1 SGHDT and CDR2 YYEEEE. The germline V and J ends were trimmed by 3 bases and 1 base, with 10 bases remaining between them. CDR3 length: 14 residues. CDR3 region: CASSSGTENTEAFF. The CDR3 DNA reads as TGTGCCAGCAGCTCCGGGACGGAGAACACTGAAGCTTTCTTT.

This chain uses TRBV2 with TRBJ2-5; D may be TRBD1 (5 bases). This CDR3 is 13 amino acids long. Germline lookup yields CDR1 SNHLY and CDR2 FYNNEI. V shed 7 bases and J shed 2 bases, with 11 bases lying between them. CDR3 loop: CASTLGQQETQYF. The DNA for the CDR3 is TGTGCCAGCACCCTCGGACAACAAGAGACCCAGTACTTC.

The table lists this clone with a count of one. The rearrangement links TRBV4-1 to TRBJ2-7; D ambiguous. Germline CDR1 MGHRA, CDR2 YSYEKL. The CDR3 runs to 11 residues. V lost 1 base and J 12 bases, leaving 10 bases between the germline ends. The CDR3 here is CASSQGPRWYF. DNA of the CDR3: TGCGCCAGCAGCCAAGGTCCTCGGTGGTACTTC.

The V call is TRBV19, the J call TRBJ2-1, with 14 bases that match TRBD2. Germline values: CDR1 LNHDA, CDR2 SQIVND (reference sequence). This CDR3 has 17 residues. V gave up 6 bases and J gave up 0 bases; unmatched junction bases: 4. The CDR3, as DNA: TGTGCCAGTAGGGGACTAGCGGGAGATCACTCCTACAATGAGCAGTTCTTC. Amino acid sequence: CASRGLAGDHSYNEQFF. Full variable domain (remainder filled in from reference TRBV19 and TRBJ2-1): DGGITQSPKYLFRKEGQNVTLSCEQNLNHDAMYWYRQDPGQGLRLIYYSQIVNDFQKGDIAEGYSVSREKKESFPLTVTSAQKNPTAFYLCASRGLAGDHSYNEQFFGPGTRLTVL.

V gene TRBV7-3 combines with J gene TRBJ2-7; the match to TRBD2 covers 14 bases. V shed 3 bases and J 3 bases; nucleotides not matched to a gene: 1. The CDR3 totals 15 residues. Looked up from germline, CDR1 is SGHTA and CDR2 is FQGTGA. CDR3 sequence reads: CASSLGLAGDYEQYF. The CDR3 DNA is TGTGCCAGCAGCTTGGGACTAGCGGGAGACTACGAGCAGTACTTC.

This chain links TRBV9 with TRBJ2-1; 8 positions agree with TRBD2. The V gene's germline CDR1 is SGDLS and CDR2 YYNGEE. V trimming: 2 bases; J trimming: 4 bases; junction bases outside the gene matches: 17. This CDR3 comprises 19 residues. The CDR3 DNA reads as TGTGCCAGCAGCGTCTACCCACTGGGCGCTAGCGGGCCTTACAATGAGCAGTTCTTC. As protein: CASSVYPLGASGPYNEQFF.

V gene TRBV5-1 combines with J gene TRBJ2-1, with a weak D call TRBD2 (6 bases). Germline CDR1 and CDR2: SGHRS and YFSETQ. This CDR3 spans 16 amino acids. The V gene lost 3 bases and the J gene lost 0 bases, with 13 bases spanning the gap. The CDR3 DNA reads as TGCGCCAGCAGCTCACCCCCGGGAGTCTCCTACAATGAGCAGTTCTTC. Translation: CASSSPPGVSYNEQFF.

Details on this clone: Different DNA sequences within this sample yield the same CDR3. CDR3 bases: TGTGCCAGCGGTGCGGGACTCTCCTACGAGCAGTACTTC. Translation gives CASGAGLSYEQYF. The V call is TRBV27, the J call TRBJ2-7; TRBD2 might be the D (6 bases). Deletions cut 8 bases from V and 0 bases from J, with 11 bases between. This CDR3 is 13 amino acids long. In germline, CDR1 is MNHEY, CDR2 SMNVEV (reference sequence).

This chain connects TRBV4-1 to TRBJ2-2, with D maybe TRBD2 (6 bases). The length of the CDR3 is 17 residues. From germline, CDR1 is MGHRA and CDR2 YSYEKL. V was trimmed by 3 bases and J by 0 bases, leaving 14 bases between them. The CDR3 sequence is CASSHLRRDANTGELFF. In DNA, the CDR3 is TGCGCCAGCAGCCATTTGAGGCGGGACGCGAACACCGGGGAGCTGTTTTTT.

V usage is TRBV28 and J usage is TRBJ1-5, with D perhaps matching TRBD1 (6 bases). Germline V gives CDR1 MDHEN, CDR2 SYDVKM. The CDR3 is 15 amino acids. With 3 bases removed from V and 0 bases from J, the gap between germline ends came to 9 bases. The CDR3, as DNA: TGTGCCAGCAGTTTGGGGGCGAATAGCAATCAGCCCCAGCATTTT. Translated: CASSLGANSNQPQHF.

The rearrangement links TRBV7-9 to TRBJ1-2; D is possibly TRBD1 (5 bases). V lost 6 bases and J lost 6, with 17 bases in between. Germline V gene sequence: CDR1 SEHNR, CDR2 FQNEAQ (reference sequence). The CDR3 sequence is 14 residues long. The DNA for the CDR3 is TGTGCCAGCAGACCTGCGGGGCCCGGGGATGGCTACACCTTC. Residues: CASRPAGPGDGYTF.